These 15 T cell receptor beta chains came from one sample sequenced in a study of blood T cell repertoires in COVID-19. The method was immunoSEQ multiplex PCR; TCRdb's version includes in-frame clones alone and lacks a portion of them. The data contain fewer than 450,000 clones, about 90% of them singletons. Material: peripheral blood. All receptors come from a woman in her late teens or twenties who had recovered from COVID-19.

This sequence joins TRBV4-3 and TRBJ2-5, with a weak D call TRBD2 (7 bases). This CDR3 comprises 14 residues. CDR1 is LGHNA and CDR2 is YSLEER in the germline V gene. The germline V and J ends were trimmed by 1 base and 11 bases, with 17 bases remaining between them. CDR3 loop: CASSQALGGVPQYF. CDR3 sequence (DNA): TGCGCCAGCAGCCAAGCGTTAGGGGGGGTCCCTCAGTACTTC.

V and J are TRBV5-6 and TRBJ2-2; D ambiguous. The CDR3 is 14 residues long. Trimming removed 4 bases from V and 6 bases from J, with 13 bases in between. Germline-derived CDR1 and CDR2 are SGHDT and YYEEEE. The CDR3, as DNA: TGTGCCAGCAGCACCAGGTTTAGTCCCGGGGAGCTGTTTTTT. Its translation: CASSTRFSPGELFF.

In DNA, the CDR3 is TGTGCCAGCAGCGCCGGGTTTGCCACTGAAGCTTTCTTT. Protein sequence: CASSAGFATEAFF. V usage is TRBV9 and J usage is TRBJ1-1; the D is unclear. This CDR3 spans 13 amino acids. Germline CDR1 is SGDLS and CDR2 is YYNGEE. V lost 3 bases and J 4 bases, leaving 10 bases between the germline ends.

The chain combines TRBV27 with TRBJ1-2; no reliable D call. CDR1 and CDR2 (germline): MNHEY, SMNVEV (reference sequence). The V end lost 9 bases, the J end lost 0 bases, and 11 bases lay between the germline ends. The CDR3 is 13 amino acids. CDR3 region: CARRDYSNYGYTF. In nucleotides, the CDR3 is TGTGCCAGGAGGGATTACTCTAACTATGGCTACACCTTC.

The chain combines TRBV5-1 with TRBJ1-1; TRBD1 matches 12 bases. V was clipped by 3 bases and J by 0 bases; unmatched bases: 12. From germline, CDR1 is SGHRS and CDR2 YFSETQ. CDR3 length: 19 residues. The CDR3 DNA is TGCGCCAGCAGCTCCCGACGGGGGACAGGGGGCTCCGTGAACACTGAAGCTTTCTTT. It translates to CASSSRRGTGGSVNTEAFF.

Only a few counts were recorded for this clone. The V call is TRBV2, the J call TRBJ2-7; D is perhaps TRBD2 (6 bases). CDR3 length: 14 amino acids. V dropped 4 bases and J dropped 1 base, with 11 bases sitting between them. The germline CDR1 and CDR2 sequences are SNHLY and FYNNEI. The CDR3 loop reads CASSVASVSYEQYV. DNA of the CDR3: TGTGCCAGCAGTGTTGCTAGCGTTTCCTACGAGCAGTACGTC.

The gene calls are TRBV13 and TRBJ1-1; D might be TRBD1 (6 bases). The CDR3 is 12 amino acids. The V gene lost 5 bases and the J gene lost 8 bases, with 12 bases spanning the gap. Germline-derived CDR1 and CDR2 are PRHDT and FYEKMQ (reference sequence). In DNA, the CDR3 is TGTGCCAGCAGCCGAACAGGGACAGAAGCTTTCTTT. Protein: CASSRTGTEAFF.

The rearrangement links TRBV4-3 to TRBJ2-3; 11 bases fit TRBD1. The V segment lost 3 bases and the J segment 1 base; nucleotides outside the gene matches: 9. The CDR3 is 18 amino acids. Germline lookup yields CDR1 LGHNA and CDR2 YSLEER. CDR3: CASSHLDRGRVGTDTQYF. The CDR3 bases are TGCGCCAGCAGCCACCTGGACAGGGGGCGCGTCGGCACAGATACGCAGTATTTT.

This chain links TRBV11-3 with TRBJ2-5; 10 nucleotides match TRBD2. Germline assignment: CDR1 SGHNT and CDR2 YENEEA. The CDR3 is 15 amino acids. Unmatched junction bases numbered 4, after V lost 4 bases and J lost 2 bases. The CDR3 region is CASSYGLAEQETQYF. The CDR3 DNA reads TGTGCCAGCAGCTACGGACTAGCGGAACAAGAGACCCAGTACTTC.

The genes are TRBV4-3 and TRBJ1-4, with 9 bases matching TRBD1. There are 18 residues in the CDR3. The ends lost 0 bases at V and 8 bases at J; junction bases unmatched: 13. CDR1 is LGHNA, CDR2 YSLEER, per germline. For the CDR3, the DNA is TGCGCCAGCAGCCAAGATTTAGTCTCCGGGACAGGGAGAGAAAAACTGTTTTTT. The encoded protein is CASSQDLVSGTGREKLFF.

V usage is TRBV6-5 and J usage is TRBJ1-5; no clear D gene. CDR3 size: 11 residues. The V gene lost 11 bases and the J gene lost 4 bases, with 9 bases spanning the gap. Per germline, CDR1 MNHEY and CDR2 SVGAGI. DNA for the CDR3: TGTGCCGGAGGCGGGAATCAGCCCCAGCATTTT. It encodes CAGGGNQPQHF.

V gene TRBV6-1 combines with J gene TRBJ2-5; TRBD2 matches at 7 bases. Per the germline V gene, CDR1 is MNHNS and CDR2 is SASEGT. This CDR3 is built from 15 residues. The V segment lost 3 bases and the J segment 4 bases; nucleotides outside the gene matches: 8. The CDR3 here is CASSDGPLARETQYF. The CDR3 nucleotides are TGTGCCAGCAGTGACGGCCCACTAGCGCGAGAGACCCAGTACTTC.

The rearrangement joins TRBV6-5 to TRBJ1-1; 8 bases match TRBD1. V shed 5 bases and J 1 base; nucleotides not matched to a gene: 6. Germline V gene data show CDR1 as MNHEY and CDR2 as SVGAGI. The CDR3 loop spans 15 amino acids. For the CDR3, the DNA is TGTGCCAGCAGTATGGACAGGGCAGAGAACACTGAAGCTTTCTTT. Residues: CASSMDRAENTEAFF.

This clone occurred once. CDR3 DNA sequence: TGTGCCACCCGAGGAGTGTACGGCAATGAGCAGTTCTTC. Its translation is CATRGVYGNEQFF. The V call is TRBV15, the J call TRBJ2-1; D gene unclear. Trimming took off 8 bases at V and 6 bases at J, with 14 bases between the two ends. This CDR3 spans 13 amino acids. The germline gives CDR1 LNHNV, CDR2 YYDKDF (reference sequence).

The chain joins TRBV11-2 to TRBJ1-2; the D gene is possibly TRBD1 (6 bases). Trimming cost V 1 base and J 5 bases, with 11 bases left between them. Germline lookup yields CDR1 SGHAT and CDR2 FQNNGV. CDR3 length: 14 residues. DNA for the CDR3: TGTGCCAGCAGCTTAGTCGAGACAGGATATGGCTACACCTTC. This encodes CASSLVETGYGYTF. The full variable domain, in which reference TRBV11-2 and TRBJ1-2 provide the parts outside the CDR3, is EAGVAQSPRYKIIEKRQSVAFWCNPISGHATLYWYQQILGQGPKLLIQFQNNGVVDDSQLPKDRFSAERLKGVDSTLKIQPAKLEDSAVYLCASSLVETGYGYTFGSGTRLTVV.